The 21 T cell receptor beta chains reported below all come from one sample, sequenced in a study of persistence of HIV-infected CD4 T cells (TCRdb year 2020). TCRbeta repertoires were sequenced from genomic DNA with the immunoSEQ hsTCRB assay version 4 in survey mode. Here the immuneACCESS table is served through TCRdb, limited to in-frame sequences with V and J called. Missing clones are a known gap in these copies; in checked studies unresolved V genes cover under half, and the rest lacks a known reason. The sample has 35,000 to 40,000 clones on record, approximately 86% of them singletons. The ten largest account for approximately 1.4% of the sample. This specimen's treatment or condition label, interpreted: suppressive antiretroviral therapy. As a nonspecific positive control representing the CD4+ T cell repertoire, the cells were stimulated with anti-CD3/anti-CD28 magnetic beads. Responding CD4+ T cells were sorted by upregulation of both CD40 ligand and CD69.

These receptors' targets are unknown. The specimen comprised CD4+ T cells sorted from PBMCs after roughly 20-hour stimulation, sampled from a patient who received antiretroviral therapy. What this sample's cell subset or site label stands for: CD40L+CD69+ CD4 T cells responding to anti-CD3/anti-CD28 beads, representing the overall repertoire. The receptors shown here come from an adult man with HIV who was CMV-seropositive.

The chain carries TRBV6-5 and TRBJ2-7; D remains ambiguous. The V gene's germline CDR1 is MNHEY and CDR2 SVGAGI. The CDR3 is 14 residues long. The V and J ends lost 7 bases and 3 bases respectively, with 16 bases between them. CDR3 DNA sequence: TGTGCCAGCACAAAATCGGACCCTTTCTACGAGCAGTACTTC. Its protein is CASTKSDPFYEQYF.

The V call is TRBV10-3, the J call TRBJ2-7; a possible D gene is TRBD1 (6 bases). The ends were cut back, 0 bases at V and 1 base at J, with 10 bases in the middle. There are 15 residues in the CDR3. The V gene's germline CDR1 is ENHRY and CDR2 SYGVKD. CDR3 residues: CAISESDQGSYEQYF. The CDR3, as DNA: TGTGCCATCAGTGAGTCTGATCAGGGGTCCTACGAGCAGTACTTC.

This chain uses TRBV5-1 with TRBJ1-4, with D hard to call. CDR3 length: 13 residues. Germline values: CDR1 SGHRS, CDR2 YFSETQ. The germline V and J ends were trimmed by 0 bases and 4 bases, with 4 bases remaining between them. The CDR3: CASSLALNEKLFF. The CDR3 coding sequence is TGCGCCAGCAGCTTGGCCCTTAATGAAAAACTGTTTTTT.

The rearrangement links TRBV27 to TRBJ1-2, with 7 nucleotides matching TRBD1. Germline trimming cut 4 bases from V and 0 bases from J; bases unmatched to any gene: 14. Germline CDR1 reads MNHEY; CDR2 reads SMNVEV (reference sequence). The CDR3 totals 18 residues. The CDR3, as DNA: TGTGCCAGCAGTTCGGGACAGCGCTACCCTTTTACTAACTATGGCTACACCTTC. This codes for CASSSGQRYPFTNYGYTF.

The rearrangement links TRBV18 to TRBJ2-2; 7 bases align to TRBD2. The J segment lost 5 bases and the V segment lost 3 bases, leaving 6 bases of the junction unmatched. This CDR3 is 15 amino acids long. Germline CDR1 and CDR2: KGHSH and LQKENI. CDR3 protein: CASSPRDYGTGELFF. As DNA, the CDR3 is TGTGCCAGCTCACCCCGGGACTACGGGACCGGGGAGCTGTTTTTT.

The V call is TRBV18, the J call TRBJ2-7, with 7 bases identical to TRBD2. The junction had 4 bases not matched to a gene; V was cut back by 5 bases and J by 0 bases. The CDR3 has 14 residues. The germline V gene encodes CDR1 KGHSH and CDR2 LQKENI. The CDR3 DNA reads TGTGCCAGCTCAAGGGAGGGCAGCTCCTACGAGCAGTACTTC. This encodes CASSREGSSYEQYF.

The rearrangement links TRBV7-2 to TRBJ2-7; TRBD1 matches at 7 bases. The CDR3 consists of 16 residues. After removal of 2 bases from V and 1 base from J, the junction contained 8 bases not matched to a gene. CDR1 is SGHTA and CDR2 is FQGNSA in the germline V gene. In DNA, the CDR3 is TGTGCCAGCAGCTTACGTCCCGGGACAGAGTCCTACGAGCAGTACTTC. Amino acid sequence: CASSLRPGTESYEQYF.

This chain uses TRBV18 with TRBJ2-4, with D tentatively TRBD2 (5 bases). Trimming left V 3 bases short and J 3 bases short, with 12 bases between. The CDR3 totals 15 residues. Germline lookup yields CDR1 KGHSH and CDR2 LQKENI. The CDR3 reads CASSPKGGLKNIQYF. DNA of the CDR3: TGTGCCAGCTCACCTAAGGGCGGGCTCAAAAACATTCAGTACTTC.

The CDR3 spells CASSPRTSADTQYF. As DNA, the CDR3 is TGTGCCAGCTCACCTCGGACTAGCGCAGATACGCAGTATTTT. The chain combines TRBV18 with TRBJ2-3, with 9 bases lining up with TRBD2. Trimming cost V 3 bases and J 4 bases; bases outside gene matches: 2. The germline V gene has CDR1 KGHSH and CDR2 LQKENI. The CDR3 is 14 amino acids.

J is TRBJ2-1 and V is TRBV6-5; D might be TRBD1 or TRBD2, each matching 6 bases. The CDR3 loop spans 14 amino acids. V shed 6 bases and J shed 4 bases, with 13 bases lying between them. From germline, CDR1 is MNHEY and CDR2 SVGAGI. CDR3 DNA sequence: TGTGCCAGCAGCAGAGGGGGGACTTACAATGAGCAGTTCTTC. Translating it yields CASSRGGTYNEQFF.

This sequence joins TRBV5-4 and TRBJ2-1; 7 bases align to TRBD1. This CDR3 spans 15 amino acids. J was trimmed by 9 bases and V by 5 bases; bases with no gene match: 14. The germline CDR1 and CDR2 sequences are SGHNT and YYREEE (reference sequence). This CDR3 reads CASRQGTELVGEQFF. CDR3 DNA sequence: TGTGCCAGCAGGCAGGGGACAGAGCTTGTTGGTGAGCAGTTCTTC. Full variable domain (missing parts from reference TRBV5-4 and TRBJ2-1): ETGVTQSPTHLIKTRGQQVTLRCSSQSGHNTVSWYQQALGQGPQFIFQYYREEENGRGNFPPRFSGLQFPNYSSELNVNALELDDSALYLCASRQGTELVGEQFFGPGTRLTVL.

The rearrangement joins TRBV10-2 to TRBJ2-7; D is uncertain. This CDR3 region has 9 residues. V lost 8 bases, J lost 5 bases, and 4 bases lay in between. The germline V gene has CDR1 WSHSY and CDR2 SAAADI. This CDR3 reads CASGDEQYF. The CDR3 nucleotides read TGCGCCAGCGGAGACGAGCAGTACTTC.

The genes are TRBV20-1 and TRBJ2-7; TRBD2 aligns across 10 bases. Unmatched junction bases numbered 10, after V lost 3 bases and J lost 2 bases. CDR3 size: 16 residues. Germline V lookup: CDR1 DFQATT, CDR2 SNEGSKA (reference sequence). CDR3 amino acids: CSASEASGGHPYEQYF. CDR3 in DNA: TGCAGTGCTAGTGAGGCTAGCGGGGGACATCCCTACGAGCAGTACTTC.

The chain joins TRBV3-1 (or the pseudogene TRBV3-2) to TRBJ1-2, with D unresolved. V was pared by 2 bases and J by 1 base, with 5 bases between. The length of the CDR3 is 13 residues. Germline V gene data show CDR1 as LGHDT and CDR2 as YNNKEL (reference sequence). The CDR3 DNA sequence: TGTGCCAGCAGCCAACGGGTTAACTATGGCTACACCTTC. Its protein product is CASSQRVNYGYTF.

The J gene is TRBJ2-1, the V gene TRBV6-5, with 7 bases matching TRBD2. The CDR3 totals 13 residues. Germline CDR1 is MNHEY and CDR2 is SVGAGI. J was trimmed by 11 bases and V by 7 bases; bases with no gene match: 11. The CDR3 region is CASNGLGGGQQFF. The CDR3 DNA is TGTGCCAGCAACGGACTTGGGGGAGGGCAGCAGTTCTTC.

The rearrangement joins TRBV30 to TRBJ2-3, with D maybe TRBD2 (5 bases). This CDR3 spans 15 amino acids. Per germline, CDR1 GTSNPN and CDR2 SVGIG (reference sequence). Trimming pared 0 bases from V and 0 bases from J, leaving 10 bases between. CDR3 loop: CAWSVEGISTDTQYF. The CDR3 region has the DNA TGTGCCTGGAGTGTAGAGGGAATAAGCACAGATACGCAGTATTTT.

This clone was detected only once. The chain carries TRBV10-3 and TRBJ1-6; D remains ambiguous. V was cut by 3 bases and J by 6 bases, with 6 bases left in between. Germline V gives CDR1 ENHRY, CDR2 SYGVKD. This CDR3 has 13 residues. CDR3 in amino acids: CAISDRSNSPLHF. The CDR3, as DNA: TGTGCCATCAGTGATAGAAGTAATTCACCCCTCCACTTT.

This chain joins TRBV10-1 and TRBJ1-6, with D possibly TRBD1 on 5 matching bases. Germline loops: CDR1 WNHNN, CDR2 SYGVQD (reference sequence). V dropped 0 bases and J dropped 10 bases, with 13 bases sitting between them. The CDR3 consists of 15 residues. The CDR3 sequence is CASSESAGKGSPLHF. CDR3 DNA: TGCGCCAGCAGTGAGTCGGCAGGGAAAGGATCACCCCTCCACTTT.

The J gene is TRBJ1-5, the V gene TRBV18; D not resolved. V was cut by 4 bases and J by 5 bases, with 12 bases left in between. Per the germline V gene, CDR1 is KGHSH and CDR2 is LQKENI. This CDR3 has 14 amino acids. As DNA, the CDR3 is TGTGCCAGCTCACAGGTTCTCATTGATCAGCCCCAGCATTTT. Its protein product is CASSQVLIDQPQHF.

This chain links TRBV7-6 with TRBJ2-1, with 9 bases lining up with TRBD2. The CDR3 is 16 residues long. V lost 0 bases and J lost 5; bases outside the gene matches: 5. Germline V gene lookup returns CDR1 SGHVS and CDR2 FNYEAQ. The CDR3 loop reads CASSLARVAGDNEQFF. The CDR3 DNA reads TGTGCCAGCAGCTTAGCGCGGGTAGCGGGGGACAATGAGCAGTTCTTC.

This chain uses TRBV7-9 with TRBJ1-1; D remains ambiguous. This CDR3 has 14 residues. With 2 bases removed from V and 6 bases from J, the gap between germline ends came to 13 bases. Germline V lookup: CDR1 SEHNR, CDR2 FQNEAQ (reference sequence). The CDR3 loop is CASSLPIRVSEAFF. In DNA, the CDR3 is TGTGCCAGCAGCTTACCAATTAGGGTCTCTGAAGCTTTCTTT.